The TCR beta chain described here comes from a study of early T cells in non-severe SARS-CoV-2 infection. Study-level information: Chains from this unsorted whole-blood bulk RNA could not be paired.

The V end lost 11 bases, the J end lost 7 bases, and 14 bases lay between the germline ends. This CDR3 contains 11 residues. Each cDNA molecule carried a unique molecular identifier. Each CDR3 protein gets one entry after TCRdb re-called the 5' RACE reads with MiXCR. Among approximately 66,000 distinct CDR3 sequences listed, around 13% were seen once. The chain recombines TRBV12-3 or TRBV12-4 with TRBJ1-2, with a weak D call TRBD1 (5 bases). The sample was whole blood. This TCR was sampled from an adult who was a healthcare worker with PCR-confirmed SARS-CoV-2 infection or an uninfected control (not recorded which). CDR3 residues: CAAGPVRGYTF. CDR3 in DNA: TGTGCCGCGGGGCCTGTTCGTGGCTACACCTTC.